This T cell receptor beta chain was identified during a study of blood T cell repertoires in COVID-19. Germline V CDR1 and CDR2: SNHLY, FYNNEI. Trimming pared 0 bases from V and 2 bases from J, leaving 11 bases between. The CDR3 contains 15 residues. The recovered donors of Cohort 3 showed two negative PCRs, clearance, or symptom resolution. Here immunoSEQ multiplex PCR was the method, and the copy in TCRdb shows in-frame clones only, minus some. The sample shows a few hundred thousand clones, about nine tenths of them seen only once. Sequenced input: PBMCs or T cells enriched from blood (not recorded which). The chain has TRBV2 and TRBJ2-7; tentative D call: TRBD1 (5 bases). The clonotype originates from a man aged 35 to 55 who had recovered from COVID-19. Here the CDR3 reads CASSEAGVHPYEQYF. CDR3 nucleotides: TGTGCCAGCAGTGAAGCAGGGGTCCATCCCTACGAGCAGTACTTC.